Each of the 21 T cell receptor beta chains below was sequenced from the same sample in a study of T cells in Graves' hyperthyroidism and ophthalmopathy. Using RNA transcripts as the source, TCR beta CDR3 regions were amplified. First-round RT-PCR of the TCR CDR3 relied on the HTBI primer set. A single record per CDR3 protein comes from TCRdb applying MiXCR to the multiplex PCR reads. Counted here are over 650,000 distinct CDR3 sequences, about 16% occurring once; the ten biggest clones make up around 8%. The sample taken for sequencing was blood. These receptors were collected from a man younger than 35 with Graves' hyperthyroidism.

The chain uses TRBV10-2 and TRBJ2-3, with 7 bases matching TRBD2. Germline V lookup: CDR1 WSHSY, CDR2 SAAADI. CDR3 length: 19 amino acids. V lost 1 base and J lost 2; bases outside the gene matches: 15. As DNA, the CDR3 is TGCGCCAGCAGTGAGTGGCCCCGGGCTAGCGGCAGACTCACAGATACGCAGTATTTT. Translating gives CASSEWPRASGRLTDTQYF.

This clonotype has only a few counts. The CDR3 region is CASSLSGGGGYTF. The CDR3 coding sequence is TGTGCCAGCAGTTTATCAGGGGGCGGTGGCTACACCTTC. The gene calls are TRBV27 and TRBJ1-2, with 7 bases lining up with TRBD1. The CDR3 runs 13 residues. V lost 0 bases, J lost 7 bases, and 2 bases stayed unmatched. Germline lookup yields CDR1 MNHEY and CDR2 SMNVEV (reference sequence).

In its sample, this clonotype was seen many times. This chain links TRBV27 with TRBJ1-1, with a possible D match to TRBD1 (6 bases). V was trimmed by 2 bases and J by 8 bases, leaving 12 bases between them. Germline values: CDR1 MNHEY, CDR2 SMNVEV (reference sequence). The CDR3 spans 13 residues. For the CDR3, the DNA is TGTGCCAGCAGTTTACTCGACAGGCGGGAAGCTTTCTTT. As protein: CASSLLDRREAFF.

A few counts support this clonotype. The chain recombines TRBV20-1 with TRBJ1-5, with D unresolved. The CDR3 sequence is 13 residues long. Trimming took 2 bases from V and 3 from J, leaving 8 bases between them. The germline V gene encodes CDR1 DFQATT and CDR2 SNEGSKA (reference sequence). The CDR3 DNA is TGCAGTGCTAGATGGGGATACAATCAGCCCCAGCATTTT. It translates to CSARWGYNQPQHF.

This clonotype was seen more than once but under ten times. The chain has TRBV7-2 and TRBJ2-7; D is unresolved. The V and J ends lost 1 base and 3 bases respectively, with 7 bases between them. CDR1 is SGHTA and CDR2 is FQGNSA in the germline V gene. The CDR3 consists of 13 residues. Written as DNA, the CDR3 is TGTGCCAGCAGCTTAGTCCAGAACTACGAGCAGTACTTC. This sequence encodes CASSLVQNYEQYF.

This clonotype was picked up many times. This rearrangement joins TRBV2 to TRBJ2-3, with D unclear. The CDR3 length is 12 residues. Trimming shortened V by 7 bases and J by 3 bases, and 8 bases separated the two germline ends. The germline gives CDR1 SNHLY, CDR2 FYNNEI. The CDR3 bases are TGTGCCAGCACCCGAAAAACAGATACGCAGTATTTT. It is translated as CASTRKTDTQYF. Filled out from reference TRBV2 and TRBJ2-3, the complete variable domain reads EPEVTQTPSHQVTQMGQEVILRCVPISNHLYFYWYRQILGQKVEFLVSFYNNEISEKSEIFDDQFSVERPDGSNFTLKIRSTKLEDSAMYFCASTRKTDTQYFGPGTRLTVL.

This clonotype was counted at least ten times. The chain couples TRBV13 to TRBJ2-1; D is uncertain. The germline V gene encodes CDR1 PRHDT and CDR2 FYEKMQ (reference sequence). V dropped 4 bases and J dropped 4 bases, with 11 bases sitting between them. The CDR3 contains 14 residues. The CDR3 sequence is CASSSATSYNEQFF. The CDR3 nucleotides read TGTGCCAGCAGCTCAGCGACCAGTTACAATGAGCAGTTCTTC.

This chain uses TRBV7-9 with TRBJ2-1; TRBD1 aligns across 7 bases. Germline V gives CDR1 SEHNR, CDR2 FQNEAQ (reference sequence). This CDR3 comprises 15 residues. The ends lost 3 bases at V and 4 bases at J; junction bases unmatched: 6. In DNA form, the CDR3 reads TGTGCCAGCAGCTTCCGGGACAGTAAATACAATGAGCAGTTCTTC. Residues: CASSFRDSKYNEQFF. Full variable domain (missing parts from reference TRBV7-9 and TRBJ2-1): DTGVSQNPRHKITKRGQNVTFRCDPISEHNRLYWYRQTLGQGPEFLTYFQNEAQLEKSRLLSDRFSAERPKGSFSTLEIQRTEQGDSAMYLCASSFRDSKYNEQFFGPGTRLTVL.

In this sample, this clonotype turned up many times. The chain joins TRBV2 to TRBJ2-3, with TRBD2 as a possible D gene (6 bases). The CDR3 has 15 amino acids. V was clipped by 7 bases and J by 3 bases, with 17 bases between them. Germline V gene lookup returns CDR1 SNHLY and CDR2 FYNNEI. DNA for the CDR3: TGTGCCAGCACCACCGGAGGGGTAGGAACAGATACGCAGTATTTT. This sequence encodes CASTTGGVGTDTQYF.

The chain links TRBV3-1 to TRBJ2-7; TRBD1 aligns across 11 bases. V lost 10 bases, J lost 6 bases, and 5 bases stayed unmatched. CDR3 length equals 12 residues. Germline-derived CDR1 and CDR2 are LGHDT and YNNKEL (reference sequence). The CDR3 loop is CATGTGGLEQYF. DNA for the CDR3: TGTGCCACCGGGACAGGGGGTCTCGAGCAGTACTTC.

This clonotype was seen at least ten times. V gene TRBV20-1 combines with J gene TRBJ1-1, with TRBD1 as a possible D gene (5 bases). Germline CDR1 DFQATT, CDR2 SNEGSKA (reference sequence). The CDR3 contains 15 residues. With 5 bases removed from V and 0 bases from J, the gap between germline ends came to 16 bases. The CDR3 here is CSAPTSEGLNTEAFF. DNA for the CDR3: TGCAGTGCTCCCACCTCGGAGGGACTGAACACTGAAGCTTTCTTT.

The chain couples TRBV2 to TRBJ2-1, with 12 bases lining up with TRBD2. Germline assignment: CDR1 SNHLY and CDR2 FYNNEI. The CDR3 runs to 17 residues. V lost 4 bases to trimming and J lost 9 bases; unmatched junction nucleotides: 13. CDR3 bases: TGTGCCAGCAGTGGCCTAGCGGGAGGGCCGAGTTTAGGTGAGCAGTTCTTC. Encoded protein: CASSGLAGGPSLGEQFF.

This clonotype showed up just a few times. V usage is TRBV4-1 and J usage is TRBJ2-1; TRBD2 matches 13 bases. V lost 1 base, J lost 0 bases, and 3 bases stayed unmatched. The CDR3 runs 18 residues. CDR1 is MGHRA and CDR2 is YSYEKL in the germline V gene. CDR3 in DNA: TGCGCCAGCAGCCAAGGACTAGCGGGAGGACGCTCCTACAATGAGCAGTTCTTC. It specifies CASSQGLAGGRSYNEQFF.

V usage is TRBV7-3 and J usage is TRBJ2-1, with unresolved D. CDR1 is SGHTA, CDR2 FQGTGA, per germline. V was clipped by 5 bases and J by 9 bases, with 11 bases between them. The CDR3 consists of 12 residues. Here the CDR3 reads CASSLRPGEQFF. The CDR3 bases are TGTGCCAGCAGCCTAAGACCCGGTGAGCAGTTCTTC.

In its sample, this clonotype was seen many times. The chain carries TRBV7-8 and TRBJ2-7, with a weak D call TRBD2 (5 bases). Trimming removed 0 bases at V and 5 bases at J, with 17 bases between. Germline lookup yields CDR1 SGHVS and CDR2 FQNEAQ. The CDR3 is made up of 16 amino acids. CDR3 coding DNA: TGTGCCAGCAGCTTAGCGCGGGCGTTCCTGCGCCACGAGCAGTACTTC. Its translation is CASSLARAFLRHEQYF.

This clonotype was recorded many times. The chain couples TRBV7-3 to TRBJ2-3; D is unresolved. The length of the CDR3 is 13 residues. The germline gives CDR1 SGHTA, CDR2 FQGTGA. The ends were cut back, 4 bases at V and 5 bases at J, with 10 bases in the middle. CDR3 coding DNA: TGTGCCAGCAGCTCCCCCCCCGGAGATACGCAGTATTTT. It is translated as CASSSPPGDTQYF.

This clonotype has more than one count but fewer than ten. The genes are TRBV15 and TRBJ2-3, with D perhaps TRBD1 (5 bases). The CDR3 has 16 amino acids. V was clipped by 0 bases and J by 1 base, with 11 bases between them. The V gene's germline CDR1 is LNHNV and CDR2 YYDKDF (reference sequence). The CDR3 DNA is TGTGCCACCAGCAGAGATCCAGGGAAGGGCACAGATACGCAGTATTTT. Its protein product is CATSRDPGKGTDTQYF.

In this sample, this clonotype turned up many times. The chain carries TRBV12-3 or TRBV12-4 and TRBJ2-1; the D is unclear. The CDR3 spans 13 residues. V was clipped by 4 bases and J by 8 bases, with 12 bases between them. CDR3 amino acids: CASSSPTRDEQFF. The CDR3 DNA follows: TGTGCCAGCAGTTCCCCCACCCGGGATGAGCAGTTCTTC.

The sample holds many counts of this clonotype. The chain links TRBV28 to TRBJ2-7, with a weak D call TRBD2 (5 bases). From germline, CDR1 is MDHEN and CDR2 SYDVKM. Trimming removed 3 bases from V and 3 bases from J, with 18 bases in between. This CDR3 is built from 16 residues. The CDR3 sequence is CASSFPERGGFYEQYF. The CDR3 nucleotides read TGTGCCAGCAGTTTCCCTGAGAGAGGCGGGTTCTACGAGCAGTACTTC.

The V call is TRBV12-3 or TRBV12-4, the J call TRBJ2-3; the match to TRBD1 covers 10 bases. The CDR3 has 17 residues. Trimming cost V 4 bases and J 4 bases; bases outside gene matches: 11. The CDR3 sequence: CASSSPPWDRGADTQYF. The CDR3 DNA is TGTGCCAGCAGTTCCCCGCCTTGGGACAGGGGCGCAGATACGCAGTATTTT.

This clonotype was detected only a few times. This rearrangement joins TRBV7-9 to TRBJ2-2; D may be TRBD1 or TRBD2 (5 bases each). Germline V gives CDR1 SEHNR, CDR2 FQNEAQ (reference sequence). V was shortened by 7 bases and J by 5 bases, with 14 bases between the two germline ends. The CDR3 runs to 14 residues. The CDR3 nucleotides read TGTGCCAGCACCGTCACGGGGCGGACCGGGGAGCTGTTTTTT. Translation gives CASTVTGRTGELFF.